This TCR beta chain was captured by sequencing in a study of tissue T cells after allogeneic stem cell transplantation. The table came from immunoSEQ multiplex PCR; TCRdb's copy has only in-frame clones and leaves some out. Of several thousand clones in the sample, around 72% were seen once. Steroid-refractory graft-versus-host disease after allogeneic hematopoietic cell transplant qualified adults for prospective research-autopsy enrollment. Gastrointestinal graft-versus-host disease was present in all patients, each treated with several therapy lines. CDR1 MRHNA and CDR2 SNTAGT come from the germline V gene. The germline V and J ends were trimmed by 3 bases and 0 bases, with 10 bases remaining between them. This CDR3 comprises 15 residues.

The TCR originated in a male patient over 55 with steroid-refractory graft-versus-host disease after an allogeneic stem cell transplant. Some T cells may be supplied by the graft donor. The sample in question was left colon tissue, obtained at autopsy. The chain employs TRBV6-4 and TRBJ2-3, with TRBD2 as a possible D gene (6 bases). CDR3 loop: CASSEWGRSTDTQYF. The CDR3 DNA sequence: TGTGCCAGCAGTGAATGGGGGAGGAGCACAGATACGCAGTATTTT.